This TCR beta chain stems from a study of blood T cell repertoires in COVID-19. Sequencing used immunoSEQ multiplex PCR; TCRdb keeps in-frame clones, though not all of them. The sample has 250,000 to 350,000 clones, more than 90% seen once. There are 14 residues in the CDR3. The V and J ends lost 5 bases and 5 bases respectively, with 15 bases between them. Germline V CDR1 and CDR2: LNHDA, SQIVND (reference sequence). The chain carries TRBV19 and TRBJ1-2, with a weak D call TRBD1 (5 bases). This TCR was recovered from a woman aged 25 to 39 who had recovered from COVID-19. Material for sequencing was PBMCs or T cells enriched from blood (not recorded which). DNA for the CDR3: TGTGCCAGTAGTGCGAAACAGGAGAGGTATGGCTACACCTTC. This gives the protein CASSAKQERYGYTF.